The rows below give T cell receptor beta chains drawn from one sample of a study of T cell changes during pregnancy in multiple sclerosis. Libraries were prepared by immunoSEQ multiplex PCR; TCRdb keeps only in-frame clonotypes and omits some of them. Altogether about 50,000 clones are present, approximately 93% being singletons, with the ten largest covering roughly 0.34%. The sample was CD4+ T cells from peripheral blood mononuclear cells, taken in the third trimester of pregnancy. These receptors were collected from a female donor with multiple sclerosis, enrolled in a pregnancy study. CDR3s include the opening cysteine and the closing phenylalanine or tryptophan. D genes are given only for firm matches. Clone size, where shown, is once, few, many, or a class for clones that have expanded.

cdr3_length	clone_size	d_call	v_call	j_call	cdr3_nt	cdr3_aa
16	.	.	TRBV18	TRBJ1-3	TGTGCCAGCTCACCACAACAGATAAACTCTGGAAACACCATATATTTT	CASSPQQINSGNTIYF
15	.	.	TRBV6-6	TRBJ1-1	TGTGCCAGCAGTTACTCTGACAGAATGAACACTGAAGCTTTCTTT	CASSYSDRMNTEAFF
17	.	TRBD2	TRBV10-1	TRBJ2-1	TGCGCCAGCATCGCACGGGGTCTAGCGGGATGCTACAATGAGCAGTTCTTC	CASIARGLAGCYNEQFF
13	.	.	TRBV5-1	TRBJ1-2	TGCGCCAGCAGCTTGGCTACTAACTATGGCTACACCTTC	CASSLATNYGYTF
14	.	.	TRBV7-9	TRBJ2-5	TGTGCCAGCAGCTTAGGACTAGTTCAGGAGACCCAGTACTTC	CASSLGLVQETQYF
12	once	TRBD1	TRBV30	TRBJ1-4	TGTGCCTGGAAAGGGGGCAGTGAAAAACTGTTTTTT	CAWKGGSEKLFF
16	.	TRBD2	TRBV28	TRBJ2-1	TGTGCCAGCAGTTCCCCCGGGACTAGCGGGAATTTTGAGCAGTTCTTC	CASSSPGTSGNFEQFF
15	.	.	TRBV5-5	TRBJ1-1	TGTGCCAGCAGCGTCATGGGAGGTGGTCACTCTGAAGCTTTCTTT	CASSVMGGGHSEAFF
15	.	.	TRBV28	TRBJ1-3	TGTGCCAGCAGTACTATCCGGCCCTCTGGAAACACCATATATTTT	CASSTIRPSGNTIYF
14	.	.	TRBV13	TRBJ2-5	TGTGCCAGCAGCCCCCGGGACTCACGAGAGACCCAGTACTTC	CASSPRDSRETQYF
21	.	.	TRBV21-1	TRBJ2-7	TGTGCCAGCAGCAAATGCGGTCCAAGGAAAGGCAAACCGGGACACCGATACGAGCAGTACTTC	CASSKCGPRKGKPGHRYEQYF
14	.	.	TRBV9	TRBJ2-2	TGTGCCAGCAGCGTAGCCCCACAAACCGGGGAGCTGTTTTTT	CASSVAPQTGELFF
16	.	.	TRBV29-1	TRBJ1-3	TGCAGCGTTGCCCTGACAGTCTCGAGCTCTGGAAACACCATATATTTT	CSVALTVSSSGNTIYF
13	.	.	TRBV29-1	TRBJ1-5	TGCAGGGGAATACAGGCGATAAATCAGCCCCAGCATTTT	CRGIQAINQPQHF
17	.	TRBD1	TRBV9	TRBJ1-2	TGTGCCAGCAGCGCGCTTGGGACACAGGGGGCGTACTATGGCTACACCTTC	CASSALGTQGAYYGYTF
13	once	TRBD1	TRBV7-2	TRBJ1-2	TGTGCCAGCAGCCCGGACAGGGAAGATGGCTACACCTTC	CASSPDREDGYTF
13	.	.	TRBV6-1	TRBJ1-2	TGTGCCACCGTACAGGGATACAACTATGGCTACACCTTC	CATVQGYNYGYTF
17	.	.	TRBV5-8	TRBJ1-2	TGTGCCAGCAGCTCGCCATTAACCCGGGAGGATAACTATGGCTACACCTTC	CASSSPLTREDNYGYTF
12	.	.	TRBV5-1	TRBJ1-4	TGCGCCAGCAGTCCGGGGGGGGAAAAACTGTTTTTT	CASSPGGEKLFF
15	.	.	TRBV9	TRBJ1-1	TGTGCCAGCAGCCCCTGGCAGGACGCGGGCACTGAAGCTTTCTTT	CASSPWQDAGTEAFF
15	.	TRBD2	TRBV6-1	TRBJ2-7	TGTGCCAGCAGTGAAGCGGTCGGGGGGGCCAGCGAGCAGTACTTC	CASSEAVGGASEQYF
15	.	.	TRBV7-2	TRBJ2-1	TGTGCCAGCAGCTTGCAGGCGGGGGCAAACAATGAGCAGTTCTTC	CASSLQAGANNEQFF
13	.	.	TRBV9	TRBJ1-1	TGTGCCAGCACCCAGGAACTGAACACTGAAGCTTTCTTT	CASTQELNTEAFF
15	.	TRBD1	TRBV5-6	TRBJ2-1	TGTGCCAGCAGCTCCGGGGACAGAAGATCCAATGAGCAGTTCTTC	CASSSGDRRSNEQFF
15	.	TRBD1	TRBV30	TRBJ1-1	TGTGCCTGGAGTAATCCGAGACAGGGGAGGACTGAAGCTTTCTTT	CAWSNPRQGRTEAFF
13	.	TRBD2	TRBV29-1	TRBJ2-7	TGCAGCGTTGTAGGGACTAGCGGATACGAGCAGTACTTC	CSVVGTSGYEQYF
14	.	.	TRBV21-1	TRBJ1-4	TGTGCCAGCAATCGGACAGGGCTCAATGAAAAACTGTTTTTT	CASNRTGLNEKLFF
16	.	TRBD1	TRBV11-2	TRBJ1-2	TGTGCCAGCAGCTTAGATCCCGGACAGGGGAGCTATGGCTACACCTTC	CASSLDPGQGSYGYTF
16	.	TRBD2	TRBV9	TRBJ2-1	TGTGCCAGCAGCGCACCGGCGGGGGGGCTCTACAATGAGCAGTTCTTC	CASSAPAGGLYNEQFF
15	.	.	TRBV9	TRBJ1-6	TGTGCCAGCAGCCCATCTAGCTCCTATAATTCACCCCTCCACTTT	CASSPSSSYNSPLHF
14	.	.	TRBV5-1	TRBJ2-2	TGCGCCAGCAGCCTACCAACCTCCCCCGGGGAGCTGTTTTTT	CASSLPTSPGELFF
15	.	.	TRBV15	TRBJ1-2	TGTGCCACCAGCAGGAAGCCGGGGGGGAAGGGTGGCTACACCTTC	CATSRKPGGKGGYTF
17	.	.	TRBV4-3	TRBJ1-3	TGCGCCAGCAGCCACCTCCAAGTTTGGGAGTCAGGAAACACCATATATTTT	CASSHLQVWESGNTIYF
15	once	.	TRBV19	TRBJ1-5	TGTGCCAGTAGTTCCCTGGGGGGACTACCCTCAGCCCAGCATTTT	CASSSLGGLPSAQHF
16	.	.	TRBV28	TRBJ1-1	TGTGCCAGTCCTTCTTCCGGGACACCTAAGAACACTGAAGCTTTCTTT	CASPSSGTPKNTEAFF
16	.	TRBD1	TRBV11-1	TRBJ2-7	TGTGCCAGCAGCTTAGCTGTTGGGACAGGGGTTTACGAGCAGTACTTC	CASSLAVGTGVYEQYF
15	.	.	TRBV18	TRBJ1-1	TGTGCCAGCTCACCACTGGACTCCCGGAACACTGAAGCTTTCTTT	CASSPLDSRNTEAFF
15	.	.	TRBV4-1	TRBJ2-5	TGCGCCAGCAGCCAATCACAGGGATTCCAAGAGACCCAGTACTTC	CASSQSQGFQETQYF
15	.	.	TRBV11-1	TRBJ1-4	TGTGCCAGCAGCTTTTCAGGGCGTGATCATGAAAAACTGTTTTTT	CASSFSGRDHEKLFF
19	.	TRBD2	TRBV18	TRBJ2-2	TGTGCCAGCTCACCCACCGGGACTAGCGGGGTAGCGAACACCGGGGAGCTGTTTTTT	CASSPTGTSGVANTGELFF
13	.	.	TRBV5-1	TRBJ2-1	TGCGCCAGCCGTGAACCCGGGGGAAATGAGCAGTTCTTC	CASREPGGNEQFF
15	.	TRBD1	TRBV5-1	TRBJ2-7	TGCGCCAGCAGCCTTGGTGGACAGGCACTCTACGAGCAGTACTTC	CASSLGGQALYEQYF
14	.	TRBD1	TRBV6-5	TRBJ1-4	TGTGCCAGCAGTTTACAGGGGTCTAATGAAAAACTGTTTTTT	CASSLQGSNEKLFF
14	.	.	TRBV29-1	TRBJ2-4	TGCAGCGTTGAGGGGCAGCTAGCCAAAAACATTCAGTACTTC	CSVEGQLAKNIQYF
13	.	.	TRBV7-2	TRBJ2-1	TGTGCCAGCAGCTTCCCTAGCCTCAATGAGCAGTTCTTC	CASSFPSLNEQFF
15	.	TRBD2	TRBV5-5	TRBJ2-5	TGTGCCAGCAGCTCCGTAGCGGGAGGGGGAGAGACCCAGTACTTC	CASSSVAGGGETQYF
16	.	TRBD1	TRBV28	TRBJ1-5	TGTGCCAGCCGTCCATGGACCGGGACAGCGGGTCAGCCCCAGCATTTT	CASRPWTGTAGQPQHF
13	.	TRBD1	TRBV28	TRBJ1-1	TGTGCCAGCAGGATCCAGGACAGGGAGGAAGCTTTCTTT	CASRIQDREEAFF